This T cell receptor beta chain was sequenced in a study of PD-L1 blockade in urothelial cancer. Study-level background: Blood drawn 3 weeks (second dose) and 6 weeks after treatment start was analyzed. Study-level points and caveats: Blood clones associated with the tumor expanded more at 3 weeks in durable-benefit patients.

Notes on this clone: Its antigen is unknown.

Noted time point: pretreatment peripheral blood. The method was immunoSEQ multiplex PCR; TCRdb's version includes in-frame clones alone and lacks a portion of them. The data hold 40,000 to 55,000 clones, with 86% observed a single time. The input for sequencing was PBMCs, taken around atezolizumab (anti-PD-L1) treatment. This receptor was taken from a man aged 55 to 70 with urothelial cancer.

Here the CDR3 reads CSARPRQGYTF. CDR3 bases: TGCAGTGCTCGCCCGAGGCAAGGCTACACCTTC. The chain uses TRBV20-1 and TRBJ1-2; D is ambiguous. Germline CDR1 and CDR2: DFQATT and SNEGSKA (reference sequence). V was pared by 5 bases and J by 8 bases, with 12 bases between. The length of the CDR3 is 11 residues.